Listed here are 3 T cell receptor beta chains from one sample, sequenced in a study of blood T cells in healthy people across ages. Together with a sample-barcoded 5' primer, a J-beta primer mix was included in a second PCR lasting about 7 to 11 cycles. TCRdb processed the 5' RACE reads anew with MiXCR; each CDR3 protein has one entry. The repertoire holds 550,000 to 750,000 distinct CDR3 sequences, with 21% as singletons. Sequenced sample: blood. These receptor sequences come from a man between 70 and 80 years old in good health.

The chain joins TRBV21-1 to TRBJ1-4; the table calls TRBD1, which could not be checked here. TRBV21-1 is described as a pseudogene. This CDR3 is 16 amino acids long. The CDR3 is CASSKGLGQGGEKLFF. CDR3 bases: TGTGCCAGCAGCAAGGGGCTAGGACAGGGCGGGGAAAAACTGTTTTTT.

The chain employs TRBV12-3 or TRBV12-4 and TRBJ1-1, with D possibly matching TRBD1 (5 bases). The CDR3 totals 13 residues. Trimming removed 5 bases from V and 12 bases from J, with 19 bases in between. Written as DNA, the CDR3 is TGTGCCAGCAGTGTCCGGGACCGCGGTAAACCTTTCTTT. Translation gives CASSVRDRGKPFF.

There are a few counts of this clonotype. The chain carries TRBV24-1 and TRBJ2-3, with D hard to call. This CDR3 comprises 13 residues. V lost 3 bases and J lost 1, with 4 bases in between. The germline gives CDR1 KGHDR, CDR2 SFDVKD. The CDR3 sequence: CATSDGGTDTQYF. The CDR3 DNA reads as TGTGCCACCAGTGATGGCGGCACAGATACGCAGTATTTT.